The present T cell receptor (beta chain) was sequenced within a study of T cells in localized non-small cell lung cancer. TCRdb's copy holds only in-frame clones and misses some; the assay was immunoSEQ multiplex PCR. The repertoire holds some 19,000 clones, with just over 90% as singletons. Germline values: CDR1 MDHEN, CDR2 SYDVKM. V was cut by 2 bases and J by 3 bases, with 11 bases left in between. The CDR3 totals 14 residues. This clone was seen once. The receptor's source is a male donor older than 55 with stage I squamous cell lung carcinoma. The specimen comprised peripheral blood, sampled before any cancer treatment. The rearrangement links TRBV28 to TRBJ2-7; possibly TRBD1 or TRBD2 for D (5 bases each). The CDR3 spells CASSLPGSLYEQYF. CDR3 in DNA: TGTGCCAGCAGTTTACCAGGGAGTCTCTACGAGCAGTACTTC.